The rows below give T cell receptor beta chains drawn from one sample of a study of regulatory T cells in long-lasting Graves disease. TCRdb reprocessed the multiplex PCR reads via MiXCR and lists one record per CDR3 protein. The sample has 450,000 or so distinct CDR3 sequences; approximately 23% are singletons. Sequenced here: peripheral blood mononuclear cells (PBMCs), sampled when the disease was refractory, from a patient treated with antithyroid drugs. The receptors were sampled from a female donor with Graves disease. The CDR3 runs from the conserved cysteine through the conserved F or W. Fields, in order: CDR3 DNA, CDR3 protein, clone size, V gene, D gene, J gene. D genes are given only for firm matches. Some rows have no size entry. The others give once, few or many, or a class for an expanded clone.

CDR3 DNA: TGTGCCAGCAGACATCGCGGGGACGGCTACAATCAGCCCCAGCATTTT
CDR3 protein: CASRHRGDGYNQPQHF
clone size: many
V gene: TRBV28
D gene: -
J gene: TRBJ1-5

CDR3 DNA: TGCGCCAGCACCTTACGGACAGATTCACGGGGCGAGCAGTACTTC
CDR3 protein: CASTLRTDSRGEQYF
clone size: -
V gene: TRBV5-1
D gene: -
J gene: TRBJ2-7

CDR3 DNA: TGTGCCAGCAGCAGACAGGGGGCTACAGATACGCAGTATTTT
CDR3 protein: CASSRQGATDTQYF
clone size: few
V gene: TRBV7-9
D gene: TRBD1
J gene: TRBJ2-3

CDR3 DNA: TGTGCCTGGAGTAAAGGGAATCGAATAGCCAAAAACATTCAGTACTTC
CDR3 protein: CAWSKGNRIAKNIQYF
clone size: many
V gene: TRBV30
D gene: -
J gene: TRBJ2-4

CDR3 DNA: TGCGCCAGCTCATCCAAGAAAACAGGGGGTAACACCGGGGAGCTGTTTTTT
CDR3 protein: CASSSKKTGGNTGELFF
clone size: -
V gene: TRBV5-1
D gene: TRBD1
J gene: TRBJ2-2

CDR3 DNA: TGTGCCAGCAGTTGGGGGTCTGAAGCTTTCTTT
CDR3 protein: CASSWGSEAFF
clone size: many
V gene: TRBV2
D gene: -
J gene: TRBJ1-1

CDR3 DNA: TGTGCCAGCAGTTTAGCTCGCGGGTGGGGTCCCCAAGAGACCCAGTACTTC
CDR3 protein: CASSLARGWGPQETQYF
clone size: many
V gene: TRBV28
D gene: -
J gene: TRBJ2-5

CDR3 DNA: TGTGCCAGCAGCCGACAGGGGATGGGCTCCTACGAGCAGTACTTC
CDR3 protein: CASSRQGMGSYEQYF
clone size: few
V gene: TRBV7-9
D gene: TRBD1
J gene: TRBJ2-7

CDR3 DNA: TGCAGTGCTAGCCGGACCTCAGGGACCGGGGAGCTGTTTTTT
CDR3 protein: CSASRTSGTGELFF
clone size: few
V gene: TRBV20-1
D gene: -
J gene: TRBJ2-2

CDR3 DNA: TGTGCCAGCAGCCTCCGAGGACTAGCGGGGGGGTACGAGGCAGATACGCAGTATTTT
CDR3 protein: CASSLRGLAGGYEADTQYF
clone size: -
V gene: TRBV11-2
D gene: TRBD2
J gene: TRBJ2-3

CDR3 DNA: TGTGCCAGCAGTCCCAGGGGGCTTGGTCAAAACACCATATATTTT
CDR3 protein: CASSPRGLGQNTIYF
clone size: few
V gene: TRBV12-3/TRBV12-4
D gene: TRBD1
J gene: TRBJ1-3

CDR3 DNA: TGTGCCAGCAGCTTAGTTTCCCGGACTAGCGTAGACTCCTACAATGAGCAGTTCTTC
CDR3 protein: CASSLVSRTSVDSYNEQFF
clone size: few
V gene: TRBV7-2
D gene: TRBD2
J gene: TRBJ2-1

CDR3 DNA: TGTGCCAGCAGAAGAGACCCAACTAATGAAAAACTGTTTTTT
CDR3 protein: CASRRDPTNEKLFF
clone size: many
V gene: TRBV28
D gene: -
J gene: TRBJ1-4

CDR3 DNA: TGTGCCAGCAGTCCTTACAGGGGGACTAACTATGGCTACACCTTC
CDR3 protein: CASSPYRGTNYGYTF
clone size: many
V gene: TRBV6-1
D gene: TRBD1
J gene: TRBJ1-2

CDR3 DNA: TGTGCCAGCAGCGCCTTTGCGAGGTCGGAGCTGTTTTTT
CDR3 protein: CASSAFARSELFF
clone size: few
V gene: TRBV7-2
D gene: -
J gene: TRBJ2-2

CDR3 DNA: TGTGCCAGCAGCTTGACACCAGAAGGAAACACCATATATTTT
CDR3 protein: CASSLTPEGNTIYF
clone size: -
V gene: TRBV7-2
D gene: -
J gene: TRBJ1-3

CDR3 DNA: TGTGCCAGCAGTTTTCCTAGCGGTTACGAGCAGTACTTC
CDR3 protein: CASSFPSGYEQYF
clone size: many
V gene: TRBV28
D gene: TRBD2
J gene: TRBJ2-7

CDR3 DNA: TGTGCCAGCAATAGTTGGGGGGGGCCCCGGGTTGACGAGCAGTACTTC
CDR3 protein: CASNSWGGPRVDEQYF
clone size: many
V gene: TRBV28
D gene: -
J gene: TRBJ2-7

CDR3 DNA: TGTGCCAGCAACCAGGGAGAAAAACTGTTTTTT
CDR3 protein: CASNQGEKLFF
clone size: many
V gene: TRBV2
D gene: -
J gene: TRBJ1-4

CDR3 DNA: TGCAGCGTTAACCGCGGGGGAGTGAACACTGAAGCTTTCTTT
CDR3 protein: CSVNRGGVNTEAFF
clone size: many
V gene: TRBV29-1
D gene: -
J gene: TRBJ1-1

CDR3 DNA: TGTGCCACCAGTGACGACAGGGGGCCTCAGAATGGGCAGTTCTTC
CDR3 protein: CATSDDRGPQNGQFF
clone size: -
V gene: TRBV24-1
D gene: TRBD1
J gene: TRBJ2-1

CDR3 DNA: TGTGCCAGCAGCCCCCTGGGTACGGGCAGGGACTACGAGCAGTACTTC
CDR3 protein: CASSPLGTGRDYEQYF
clone size: many
V gene: TRBV28
D gene: -
J gene: TRBJ2-7

CDR3 DNA: TGTGCCATCAGTGAAGTTGGACAGGGGGCGGGAAACGTCGACGAGCAGTACTTC
CDR3 protein: CAISEVGQGAGNVDEQYF
clone size: -
V gene: TRBV2
D gene: TRBD1
J gene: TRBJ2-7

CDR3 DNA: TGTGCCAGCAGTTTATTATCCTGGACAGGGTGGAACACTGAAGCTTTCTTT
CDR3 protein: CASSLLSWTGWNTEAFF
clone size: many
V gene: TRBV28
D gene: TRBD1
J gene: TRBJ1-1

CDR3 DNA: TGTGCCAGCAGCACCGGACAGGTTACACAGCCCCAGCATTTT
CDR3 protein: CASSTGQVTQPQHF
clone size: few
V gene: TRBV7-9
D gene: TRBD1
J gene: TRBJ1-5

CDR3 DNA: TGTGCCAGCAGTGTGTCGGGGGAATGGACTGAAGCTTTCTTT
CDR3 protein: CASSVSGEWTEAFF
clone size: many
V gene: TRBV28
D gene: -
J gene: TRBJ1-1

CDR3 DNA: TGTGCCACCAGTGATTCCAGGGGAATTTCCCGCGAGCAGTACTTC
CDR3 protein: CATSDSRGISREQYF
clone size: few
V gene: TRBV24-1
D gene: -
J gene: TRBJ2-7

CDR3 DNA: TGTGCCAGCAGCTTGGGGCAGGGGGCAGTCAGCAATCAGCCCCAGCATTTT
CDR3 protein: CASSLGQGAVSNQPQHF
clone size: -
V gene: TRBV5-8
D gene: TRBD1
J gene: TRBJ1-5

CDR3 DNA: TGTGCTAGTGGTTTCCTACTAGCGGGCAGCACAGATACGCAGTATTTT
CDR3 protein: CASGFLLAGSTDTQYF
clone size: -
V gene: TRBV12-5
D gene: TRBD2
J gene: TRBJ2-3

CDR3 DNA: TGTGCCAGCAGTAAAAAGGGCTTCGGCAATCAGCCCCAGCATTTT
CDR3 protein: CASSKKGFGNQPQHF
clone size: many
V gene: TRBV12-3/TRBV12-4
D gene: -
J gene: TRBJ1-5

CDR3 DNA: TGTGCCAGCAGTCTAAATAGGGGGCAACAGCCCCAGCATTTT
CDR3 protein: CASSLNRGQQPQHF
clone size: -
V gene: TRBV27
D gene: TRBD1
J gene: TRBJ1-5

CDR3 DNA: TGTGCCAGCAGTCGAGTGGGACAGTACCAAGAGACCCAGTACTTC
CDR3 protein: CASSRVGQYQETQYF
clone size: -
V gene: TRBV12-3/TRBV12-4
D gene: TRBD1
J gene: TRBJ2-5

CDR3 DNA: TGTGCCAGCAGATCCGGACAGGGGGCTTGGGTTGTGCCGCACGAGCAGTACTTC
CDR3 protein: CASRSGQGAWVVPHEQYF
clone size: many
V gene: TRBV6-1
D gene: TRBD1
J gene: TRBJ2-7

CDR3 DNA: TGCGCCAGCAGCCAAGAACTAGCGGAGCGGTTCTTC
CDR3 protein: CASSQELAERFF
clone size: few
V gene: TRBV4-1
D gene: TRBD2
J gene: TRBJ2-1

CDR3 DNA: TGCAGTGCTCAGACCGGGACAGGGAGCTACGAGCAGTACTTC
CDR3 protein: CSAQTGTGSYEQYF
clone size: few
V gene: TRBV20-1
D gene: TRBD1
J gene: TRBJ2-7

CDR3 DNA: TGCAGTGGAGGCGAAGGGGATGGCTACACCTTC
CDR3 protein: CSGGEGDGYTF
clone size: many
V gene: TRBV20-1
D gene: -
J gene: TRBJ1-2

CDR3 DNA: TGTGCCAGTAGGAGGGTTGGCTACACCTTC
CDR3 protein: CASRRVGYTF
clone size: -
V gene: TRBV19
D gene: -
J gene: TRBJ1-2

CDR3 DNA: TGTGCCAGCAGCTTAAGTACAGGGAGGATTGAAAAACTGTTTTTT
CDR3 protein: CASSLSTGRIEKLFF
clone size: -
V gene: TRBV7-6
D gene: -
J gene: TRBJ1-4

CDR3 DNA: TGTGCCTGGACGGGACAGGGGCATTCACCCCTCCACTTT
CDR3 protein: CAWTGQGHSPLHF
clone size: -
V gene: TRBV30
D gene: TRBD1
J gene: TRBJ1-6

CDR3 DNA: TGTGCCAGCAGCTTAGCGCTTGCCTCAACTAATGAAAAACTGTTTTTT
CDR3 protein: CASSLALASTNEKLFF
clone size: few
V gene: TRBV7-2
D gene: -
J gene: TRBJ1-4

CDR3 DNA: TGTGCCAGCAGTTTTATTGGGGAGGACTATGGCTACACCTTC
CDR3 protein: CASSFIGEDYGYTF
clone size: many
V gene: TRBV28
D gene: -
J gene: TRBJ1-2

CDR3 DNA: TGTGCCAGCTCCTCCACCCTTCGGGGGGACACTGAAGCTTTCTTT
CDR3 protein: CASSSTLRGDTEAFF
clone size: -
V gene: TRBV18
D gene: -
J gene: TRBJ1-1

CDR3 DNA: TGTGCCAGCAGTGATGACCTTATCGACAGGGCGAACACCGGGGAGCTGTTTTTT
CDR3 protein: CASSDDLIDRANTGELFF
clone size: -
V gene: TRBV6-1
D gene: TRBD1
J gene: TRBJ2-2